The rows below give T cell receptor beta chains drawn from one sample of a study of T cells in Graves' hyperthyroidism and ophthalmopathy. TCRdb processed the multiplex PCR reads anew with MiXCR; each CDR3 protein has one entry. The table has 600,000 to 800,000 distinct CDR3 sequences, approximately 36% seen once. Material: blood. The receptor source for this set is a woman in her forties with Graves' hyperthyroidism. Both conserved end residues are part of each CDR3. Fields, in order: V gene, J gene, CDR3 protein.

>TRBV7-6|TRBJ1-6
CASSLSGAHSPLHF
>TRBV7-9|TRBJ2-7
CASSLLSTTYEQYF
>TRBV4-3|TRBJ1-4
CASSPRLRGGGKLFF
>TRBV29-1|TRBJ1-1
CSVDDGGGGTEAFF
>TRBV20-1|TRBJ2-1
CRATSGSDEQFF
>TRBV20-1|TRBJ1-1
CSAARQGWTEAFF
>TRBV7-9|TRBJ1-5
CASSPRTGRRWQPQHF
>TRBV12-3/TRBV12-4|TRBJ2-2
CASSYPGWDGELFF
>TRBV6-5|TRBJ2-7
CASSVGTGIHEQYF
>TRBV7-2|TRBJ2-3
CASSLDMQPIVHF
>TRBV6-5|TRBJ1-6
CASGNIGGYNSPLHF
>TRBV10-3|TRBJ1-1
CASSYWAGGTEAFF
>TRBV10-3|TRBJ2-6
CAIRRVGSGANVLTF
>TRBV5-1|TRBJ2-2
CASSPLAGYTGELFF
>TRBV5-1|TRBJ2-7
CASSRLKQGGYEQYF
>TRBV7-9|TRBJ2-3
CASSQSRDTQYF
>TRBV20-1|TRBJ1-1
CNTPPGTGRMNTEAFF
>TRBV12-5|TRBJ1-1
CASGLVPEKIGWAFF
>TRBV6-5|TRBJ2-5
CASSYTSGAAGTQYF
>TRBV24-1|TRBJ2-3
CATSVDGTDTQYF
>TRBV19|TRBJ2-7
CASSTQGETYEQYF
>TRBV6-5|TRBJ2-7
CASTLGSGRTYF
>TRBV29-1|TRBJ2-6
CSVTGTGNGANVLTF
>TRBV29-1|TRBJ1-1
CSGGQGPNTEAFF
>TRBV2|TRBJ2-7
CASCEGAEEQYF
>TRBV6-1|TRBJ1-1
CASTPTGKPSEIF
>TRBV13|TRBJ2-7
CASSLDAGLAYEQYF
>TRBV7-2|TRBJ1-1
CASSLQLGGTEAFF
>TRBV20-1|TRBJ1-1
CSASRGGPNTEAFF
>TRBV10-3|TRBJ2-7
CAIAPGENEQYF
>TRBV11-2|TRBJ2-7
CASSGPSGRPAEQYF
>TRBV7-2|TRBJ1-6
CASSLVSTGNSPLHF
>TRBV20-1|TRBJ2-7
CSARGPSEGGEQYF
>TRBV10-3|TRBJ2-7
CAISPEAPAYEQYF
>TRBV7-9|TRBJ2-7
CASSLGGTSYEQYF
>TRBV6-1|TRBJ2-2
CASSNGDRDGELFF
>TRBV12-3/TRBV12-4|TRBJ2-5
CASSSTMAETQYF
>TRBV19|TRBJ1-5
CASSSRAQGARNQPQHF
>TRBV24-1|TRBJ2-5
CATSDGLAGGFRETQYF
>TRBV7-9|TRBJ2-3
CASSLVKDTQYF
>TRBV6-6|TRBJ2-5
CAASLGGSGQETQYF
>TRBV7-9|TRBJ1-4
CASSPGGGGGWANEKLFF
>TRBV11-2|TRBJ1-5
CASSPVQGNQPQHF
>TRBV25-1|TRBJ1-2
CASSGQGGANYGYTF
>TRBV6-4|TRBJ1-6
CASRTGEKDNSPLHF
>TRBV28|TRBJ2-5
CASSSLKRESFVETQYF
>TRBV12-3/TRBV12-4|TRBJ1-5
CASSNLNKGASQPQHF
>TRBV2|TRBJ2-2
CASRDRYTGELFF
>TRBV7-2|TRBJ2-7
CASSLGAGGSSYEQYF
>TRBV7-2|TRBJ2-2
CASSPPPVSTNTGELFF